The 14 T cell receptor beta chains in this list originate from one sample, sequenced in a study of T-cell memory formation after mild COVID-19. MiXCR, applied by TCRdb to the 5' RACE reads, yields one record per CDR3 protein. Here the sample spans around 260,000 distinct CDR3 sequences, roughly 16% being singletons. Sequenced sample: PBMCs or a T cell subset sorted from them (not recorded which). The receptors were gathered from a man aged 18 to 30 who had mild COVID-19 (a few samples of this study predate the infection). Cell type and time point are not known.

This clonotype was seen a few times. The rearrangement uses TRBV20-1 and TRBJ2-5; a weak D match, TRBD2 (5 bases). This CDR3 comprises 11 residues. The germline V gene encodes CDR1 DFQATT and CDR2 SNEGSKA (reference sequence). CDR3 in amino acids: CSGKWGETQYF. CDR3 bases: TGCAGCGGGAAGTGGGGTGAGACCCAGTACTTC.

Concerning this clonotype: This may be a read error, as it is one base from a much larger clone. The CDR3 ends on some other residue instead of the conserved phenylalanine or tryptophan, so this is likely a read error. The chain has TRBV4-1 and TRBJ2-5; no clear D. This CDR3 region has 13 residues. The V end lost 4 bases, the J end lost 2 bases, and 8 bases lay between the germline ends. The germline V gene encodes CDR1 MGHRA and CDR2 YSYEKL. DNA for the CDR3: TGCGCCAGCAGCCCGGAGAATCAAGAGACCCAGTACTTA. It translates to CASSPENQETQYL.

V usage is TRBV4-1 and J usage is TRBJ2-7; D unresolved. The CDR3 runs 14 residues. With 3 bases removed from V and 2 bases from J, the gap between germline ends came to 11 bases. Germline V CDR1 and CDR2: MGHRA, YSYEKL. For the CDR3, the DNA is TGCGCCAGCAGCCACCCATTCCGGACCTACGAGCAGTACTTC. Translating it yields CASSHPFRTYEQYF.

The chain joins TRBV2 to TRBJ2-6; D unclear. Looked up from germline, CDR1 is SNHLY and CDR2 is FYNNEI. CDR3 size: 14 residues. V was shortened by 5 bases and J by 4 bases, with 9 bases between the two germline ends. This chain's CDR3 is CASSPDTGANVLTF. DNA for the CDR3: TGTGCCAGCAGTCCCGATACCGGGGCCAACGTCCTGACTTTC.

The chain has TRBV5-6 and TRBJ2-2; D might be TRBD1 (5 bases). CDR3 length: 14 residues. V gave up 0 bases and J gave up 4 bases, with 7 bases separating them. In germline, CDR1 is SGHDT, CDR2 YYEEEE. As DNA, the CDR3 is TGTGCCAGCAGCTTGGAGGGGTTCACCGGGGAGCTGTTTTTT. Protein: CASSLEGFTGELFF.

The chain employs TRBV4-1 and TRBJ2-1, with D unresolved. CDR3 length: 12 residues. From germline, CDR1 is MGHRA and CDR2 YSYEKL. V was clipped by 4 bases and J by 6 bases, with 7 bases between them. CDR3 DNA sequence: TGCGCCAGCAGCCCCAGCCCCAATGAGCAGTTCTTC. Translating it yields CASSPSPNEQFF.

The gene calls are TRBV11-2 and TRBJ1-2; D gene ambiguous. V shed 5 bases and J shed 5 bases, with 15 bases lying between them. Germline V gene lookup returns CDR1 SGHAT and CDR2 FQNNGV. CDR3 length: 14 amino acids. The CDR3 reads CASSQRQTYYGYTF. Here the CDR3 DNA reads TGTGCCAGCAGCCAGCGACAAACTTATTATGGCTACACCTTC.

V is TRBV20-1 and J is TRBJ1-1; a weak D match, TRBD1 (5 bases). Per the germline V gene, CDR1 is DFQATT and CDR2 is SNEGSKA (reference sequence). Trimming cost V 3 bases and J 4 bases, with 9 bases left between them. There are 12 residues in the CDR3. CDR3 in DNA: TGCAGTGCTAGGTATGGGGCCACTGAAGCTTTCTTT. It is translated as CSARYGATEAFF.

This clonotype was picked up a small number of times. The CDR3 protein is CAIRGARQETQYF. In nucleotides, the CDR3 is TGTGCCATCAGGGGGGCGCGCCAAGAGACCCAGTACTTC. The V call is TRBV10-3, the J call TRBJ2-5; D is possibly TRBD1 (6 bases). The CDR3 extends over 13 amino acids. Germline CDR1 reads ENHRY; CDR2 reads SYGVKD. V lost 6 bases, J lost 1 base, and 9 bases lay in between.

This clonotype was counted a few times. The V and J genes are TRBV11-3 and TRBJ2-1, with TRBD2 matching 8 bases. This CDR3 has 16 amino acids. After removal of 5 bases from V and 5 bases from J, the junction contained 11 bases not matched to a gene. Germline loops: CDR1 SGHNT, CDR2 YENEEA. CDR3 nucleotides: TGTGCCAGCAGCAAGACTCGTCTAGCGGGCCACAATGAGCAGTTCTTC. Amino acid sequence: CASSKTRLAGHNEQFF.

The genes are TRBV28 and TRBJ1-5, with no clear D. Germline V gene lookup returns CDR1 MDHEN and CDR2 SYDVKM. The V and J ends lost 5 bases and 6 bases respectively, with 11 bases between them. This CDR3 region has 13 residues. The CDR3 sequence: CASSVGVLQPQHF. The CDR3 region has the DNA TGTGCCAGCAGTGTCGGGGTGCTTCAGCCCCAGCATTTT.

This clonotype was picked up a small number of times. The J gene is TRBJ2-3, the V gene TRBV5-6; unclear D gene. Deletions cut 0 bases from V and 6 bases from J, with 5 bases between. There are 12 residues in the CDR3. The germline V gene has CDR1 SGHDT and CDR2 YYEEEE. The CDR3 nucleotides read TGTGCCAGCAGCTTGGGTTGGGATACGCAGTATTTT. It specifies CASSLGWDTQYF.

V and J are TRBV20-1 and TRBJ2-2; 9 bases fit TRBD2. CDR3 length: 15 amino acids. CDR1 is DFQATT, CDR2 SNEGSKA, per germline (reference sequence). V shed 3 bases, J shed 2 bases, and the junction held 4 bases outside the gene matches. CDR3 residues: CSASSSGGNTGELFF. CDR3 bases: TGCAGTGCTAGTAGTAGCGGGGGAAACACCGGGGAGCTGTTTTTT.

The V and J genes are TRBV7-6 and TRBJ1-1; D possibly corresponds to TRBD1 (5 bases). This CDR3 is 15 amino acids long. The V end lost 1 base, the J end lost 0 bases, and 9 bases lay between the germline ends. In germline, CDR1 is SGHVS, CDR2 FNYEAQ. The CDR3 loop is CASSLGGAMNTEAFF. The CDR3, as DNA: TGTGCCAGCAGCTTAGGAGGGGCCATGAACACTGAAGCTTTCTTT.